The TCR beta chain under discussion was sequenced for a study of T cells in Graves' hyperthyroidism and ophthalmopathy. The V gene lost 5 bases and the J gene lost 2 bases, with 18 bases spanning the gap. The CDR3 sequence is 17 residues long. A note on this clonotype: Its antigen is unidentified.

General observations from the study: Researchers report that a 13 V-J model separated ophthalmopathy from stable hyperthyroidism.

It was RNA transcripts that yielded the amplified TCR beta CDR3 regions. Researchers ran a first-round RT-PCR on the TCR CDR3 using the HTBI primer set. From the multiplex PCR reads, TCRdb called clonotypes with MiXCR, one entry per CDR3 protein. The sample lists about 420,000 distinct CDR3 sequences, roughly 13% occurring once. Patients counted as stable if ophthalmopathy did not develop within 18 months. The J gene is TRBJ2-2, the V gene TRBV12-3 or TRBV12-4, with D possibly called TRBD1 or TRBD2 (6 bases each). Sequences were obtained from blood. The sequence was obtained from a woman younger than 35 with Graves' hyperthyroidism. CDR3 amino acids: CASSPRGVIANTGELFF. CDR3 sequence (DNA): TGTGCCAGCAGTCCAAGGGGGGTTATCGCAAACACCGGGGAGCTGTTTTTT.